This entry lists 4 T cell receptor beta chains sequenced from one sample in a study of T cell responses to AZD1222 COVID-19 vaccine. Only in-frame clones appear in the TCRdb table, and some are missing; sequencing was by immunoSEQ multiplex PCR. The repertoire consists of approximately 97,000 clones, with about 88% occurring once and the leading ten covering approximately 5%. The specimen comprised peripheral blood, sampled on day 0 of AZD1222 vaccination. All receptors come from an adult in good health.

This chain links TRBV19 with TRBJ1-1; 7 positions match TRBD1. The J segment lost 3 bases and the V segment lost 7 bases, leaving 29 bases of the junction unmatched. Germline CDR1 reads LNHDA; CDR2 reads SQIVND (reference sequence). The CDR3 has 21 amino acids. Written as DNA, the CDR3 is TGTGCCAGTACCAACCCCTCCTTGATCACCGTTGGCGGGGGACAGTACACTGAAGCTTTCTTT. It translates to CASTNPSLITVGGGQYTEAFF.

This chain uses TRBV29-1 with TRBJ2-3, with TRBD1 matching over 7 bases. Germline CDR1 is SQVTM and CDR2 is ANQGSEA. The CDR3 loop spans 12 amino acids. The ends lost 5 bases at V and 5 bases at J; junction bases unmatched: 4. As DNA, the CDR3 is TGCAGCGTTTGGACAGGACTAGATACGCAGTATTTT. Translation: CSVWTGLDTQYF.

The CDR3 reads CASSPSDRHQETQYF. The DNA of the CDR3 is TGTGCCAGCAGTCCGAGCGACAGGCACCAAGAGACCCAGTACTTC. The chain uses TRBV28 and TRBJ2-5, with D maybe TRBD1 (6 bases). The length of the CDR3 is 15 residues. Germline lookup yields CDR1 MDHEN and CDR2 SYDVKM. Trimming pared 5 bases from V and 0 bases from J, leaving 13 bases between. The complete variable domain, with remaining parts taken from reference TRBV28 and TRBJ2-5, reads DVKVTQSSRYLVKRTGEKVFLECVQDMDHENMFWYRQDPGLGLRLIYFSYDVKMKEKGDIPEGYSVSREKKERFSLILESASTNQTSMYLCASSPSDRHQETQYFGPGTRLLVL.

V and J are TRBV5-1 and TRBJ1-6; D is uncertain. Per the germline V gene, CDR1 is SGHRS and CDR2 is YFSETQ. Trimming took 0 bases from V and 8 from J, leaving 6 bases between them. CDR3 length equals 13 residues. CDR3 residues: CASSLVSYSPLHF. The CDR3 nucleotides read TGCGCCAGCAGCTTGGTGTCCTATTCACCCCTCCACTTT.